This T cell receptor beta chain was captured in a study of identical twins. For this clonotype: Antigen specificity is unknown.

General observations from the study: Out-of-frame alpha sequences shared by twins showed excess low generation probability. Fewer insertions marked abundant cord blood beta clonotypes; young adult naive trended weakly, memory not at all.

A template switching step contributed a universal primer site, while unique molecular identifiers were present in the cDNA. TCRdb independently ran MiXCR on the 5' RACE reads; one entry per CDR3 protein. The repertoire holds roughly 1.6 million distinct CDR3 sequences, roughly a third seen once, with around 0.3% in the top ten. Every one of the donors was a healthy Caucasian. The V segment lost 6 bases and the J segment 2 bases; nucleotides outside the gene matches: 4. The CDR3 spans 16 residues. The rearrangement joins TRBV12-3 or TRBV12-4 to TRBJ2-1; 13 nucleotides match TRBD2. The sequencing sample was made of cord blood. The TCR was taken from a newborn girl in good health. CDR3 in DNA: TGTGCCAGCAGGTCCGGGACTAGCGGGGCCTACAATGAGCAGTTCTTC. Translated, it gives CASRSGTSGAYNEQFF.